Listed here are 9 T cell receptor beta chains from one sample, sequenced in a study of blood T cell repertoires in COVID-19. The table came from immunoSEQ multiplex PCR; TCRdb's copy has only in-frame clones and leaves some out. The data contain about 120,000 clones, approximately 83% of them singletons. Sequenced material: peripheral blood. Receptors were obtained from an elderly man with active or convalescent COVID-19.

This clone was detected a few times. CDR3 in DNA: TGTGCCAGCAGTTACTTGGGACAGGGGACGGTCGGGGAGCTGTTTTTT. As protein: CASSYLGQGTVGELFF. The V and J genes are TRBV6-6 and TRBJ2-2; 10 bases agree with TRBD1. Germline lookup yields CDR1 MNHNY and CDR2 SVGAGI (reference sequence). V lost 1 base and J lost 7; bases outside the gene matches: 6. The CDR3 is 16 amino acids.

The CDR3 here is CASSLVGRTQYF. The CDR3 region has the DNA TGTGCCAGCAGCTTAGTGGGGAGGACCCAGTACTTC. The V and J genes are TRBV7-9 and TRBJ2-5, with D possibly TRBD2 on 5 matching bases. Trimming shortened V by 1 base and J by 7 bases, and 7 bases separated the two germline ends. Germline-derived CDR1 and CDR2 are SEHNR and FQNEAQ (reference sequence). There are 12 residues in the CDR3.

The V and J genes are TRBV7-3 and TRBJ2-1; D is possibly TRBD2 (5 bases). The CDR3 has 15 residues. The germline CDR1 and CDR2 sequences are SGHTA and FQGTGA. V lost 2 bases, J lost 9 bases, and 17 bases lay in between. DNA of the CDR3: TGTGCCAGCAGCTTAGTGTCGTCCCCGGCGGGTGAGCAGTTCTTC. This gives the protein CASSLVSSPAGEQFF.

This sequence joins TRBV5-1 and TRBJ2-5, with D perhaps matching TRBD1 (6 bases). Between the trimmed V and J ends, which lost 0 bases and 4 bases, there was a span of 7 bases. This CDR3 is built from 13 residues. Germline V CDR1 and CDR2: SGHRS, YFSETQ. The CDR3 region has the DNA TGCGCCAGCAGCTTGGGCAGGGGAGAGACCCAGTACTTC. Its translation is CASSLGRGETQYF.

V is TRBV11-3 and J is TRBJ2-3, with a possible D match to TRBD2 (6 bases). There are 15 residues in the CDR3. V was trimmed by 5 bases and J by 2 bases, leaving 14 bases between them. Germline lookup yields CDR1 SGHNT and CDR2 YENEEA. The CDR3 is CASSEEGASTDTQYF. The CDR3 coding sequence is TGTGCCAGCAGCGAGGAGGGCGCCTCCACAGATACGCAGTATTTT.

V and J are TRBV11-2 and TRBJ2-5, with TRBD1 matching over 11 bases. The CDR3 spans 17 residues. V trimming: 3 bases; J trimming: 3 bases; junction bases outside the gene matches: 9. Germline CDR1 and CDR2: SGHAT and FQNNGV. The CDR3 sequence: CASSFGGTGGGEETQYF. The DNA of the CDR3 is TGTGCCAGCAGCTTTGGGGGGACAGGGGGTGGGGAAGAGACCCAGTACTTC.

The V call is TRBV9, the J call TRBJ2-2, with a possible D match to TRBD1 (5 bases). Germline V gene lookup returns CDR1 SGDLS and CDR2 YYNGEE. Between the trimmed V and J ends, which lost 5 bases and 3 bases, there was a span of 14 bases. This CDR3 is 15 amino acids long. The chain's CDR3 is CASSPRVGHTGELFF. In DNA, the CDR3 is TGTGCCAGCAGTCCTCGGGTGGGGCACACCGGGGAGCTGTTTTTT.

This chain connects TRBV11-2 to TRBJ2-1, with TRBD1 matching 8 bases. Trimming took 8 bases from V and 4 from J; bases not matched to a gene: 7. Germline V gene sequence: CDR1 SGHAT, CDR2 FQNNGV. The CDR3 has 14 residues. The CDR3 DNA is TGTGCCAGCTCAGGACAGGGTACTTACAATGAGCAGTTCTTC. Translated, it gives CASSGQGTYNEQFF.

The chain joins TRBV6-5 to TRBJ2-2; TRBD2 matches 8 bases. The CDR3 is 16 amino acids. Trimming at V came to 0 bases and at J to 4 bases, leaving 4 bases not matched to a gene. Germline V gene sequence: CDR1 MNHEY, CDR2 SVGAGI. The CDR3 nucleotides read TGTGCCAGCAGTTACTCGCGGCTAGCGGGCACCGGGGAGCTGTTTTTT. Translating gives CASSYSRLAGTGELFF.